This is a list of T cell receptor beta chains from one sample in a study of Ad26.COV2.S vaccination and SARS-CoV-2 variants. Here immunoSEQ multiplex PCR was the method, and the copy in TCRdb shows in-frame clones only, minus some. The table records about 320,000 clones, about 86% of them present only once. The source material was peripheral blood, sampled in a trial of Ad26.COV2.S vaccine versus placebo. The origin of the receptors is a person aged 18 to 59 who received the Ad26.COV2.S COVID-19 vaccine or a placebo. Each CDR3 is given with its conserved first and last residue. The D gene is left open where the match is weak. Some rows mark clone size as missing; the rest say once, few, many or name a class of expanded clone.

clone_size d_call j_call v_call cdr3_nt cdr3_aa
NA NA TRBJ1-2 TRBV15 TGTGCCACCAGCAGAACACCCCGGGCAGGGAACTATGGCTACACCTTC CATSRTPRAGNYGYTF
NA NA TRBJ2-2 TRBV5-1 TGCGCCAGCAGCTTGTTGAGGACCAACACCGGGGAGCTGTTTTTT CASSLLRTNTGELFF
NA NA TRBJ1-4 TRBV14 TGTGCCAGCAGTCACGGACAGAATGAAAAACTGTTTTTT CASSHGQNEKLFF
NA NA TRBJ1-1 TRBV18 TGTGCCAGCTCACCACTGACAGGAAACACTGAAGCTTTCTTT CASSPLTGNTEAFF
NA NA TRBJ1-2 TRBV9 TGTGCCAGCAGCGTTGACAGCAGCCCCAGTTATGGCTACACCTTC CASSVDSSPSYGYTF
NA TRBD1 TRBJ2-1 TRBV10-1 TGCGCCAGCAGTGAGGGCGCCGGACAGGGAAATGAGCAGTTCTTC CASSEGAGQGNEQFF
few TRBD1 TRBJ2-5 TRBV7-6 TGTGCCAGCAGCCCCACCCGGGCCGTAGGGGGCGGAGAGACCCAGTACTTC CASSPTRAVGGGETQYF
NA TRBD1 TRBJ1-2 TRBV6-5 TGTGCCAGCAGAAGGGACAGTAACTATGGCTACACCTTC CASRRDSNYGYTF
NA TRBD2 TRBJ2-1 TRBV6-4 TGTGCCAGCAGTGCCGGGGTAGCGGGGGGTAAGCAGTTCTTC CASSAGVAGGKQFF
NA TRBD1 TRBJ1-2 TRBV9 TGTGCCAGCAGTAAAAGAGGTCAGGCGACAGGGGGCGTTGATGGCTACACCTTC CASSKRGQATGGVDGYTF